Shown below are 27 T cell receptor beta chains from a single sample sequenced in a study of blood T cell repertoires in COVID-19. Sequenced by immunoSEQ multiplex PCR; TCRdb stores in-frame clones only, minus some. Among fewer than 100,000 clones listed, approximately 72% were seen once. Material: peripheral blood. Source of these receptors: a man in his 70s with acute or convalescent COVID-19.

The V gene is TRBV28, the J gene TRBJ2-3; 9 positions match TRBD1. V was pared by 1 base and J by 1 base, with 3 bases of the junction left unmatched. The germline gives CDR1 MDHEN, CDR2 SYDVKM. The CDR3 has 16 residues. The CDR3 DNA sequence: TGTGCCAGCAGTTTATACAGGGGGCTGGGCACAGATACGCAGTATTTT. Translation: CASSLYRGLGTDTQYF.

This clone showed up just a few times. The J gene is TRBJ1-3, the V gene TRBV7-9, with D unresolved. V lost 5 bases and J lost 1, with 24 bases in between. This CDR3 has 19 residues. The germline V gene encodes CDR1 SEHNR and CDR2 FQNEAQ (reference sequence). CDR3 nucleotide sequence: TGTGCCAGCAGCCCGCAATTCGGGTCCCGAGAGGTGTCTGGAAACACCATATATTTT. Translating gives CASSPQFGSREVSGNTIYF.

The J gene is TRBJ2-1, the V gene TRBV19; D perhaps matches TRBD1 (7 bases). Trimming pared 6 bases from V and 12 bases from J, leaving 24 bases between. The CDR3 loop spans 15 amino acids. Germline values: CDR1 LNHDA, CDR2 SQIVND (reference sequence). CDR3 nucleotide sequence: TGTGCCAGTAGGGACGGGCAGGGGGGAAAAGGAGCGCAGTTCTTC. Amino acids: CASRDGQGGKGAQFF.

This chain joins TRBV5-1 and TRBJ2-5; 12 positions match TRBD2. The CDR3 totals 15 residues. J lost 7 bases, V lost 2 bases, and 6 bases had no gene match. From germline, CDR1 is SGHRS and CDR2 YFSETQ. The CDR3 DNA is TGCGCCAGCAGCTTAGGACTAGCGGGGCAGGCGACCCAGTACTTC. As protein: CASSLGLAGQATQYF.

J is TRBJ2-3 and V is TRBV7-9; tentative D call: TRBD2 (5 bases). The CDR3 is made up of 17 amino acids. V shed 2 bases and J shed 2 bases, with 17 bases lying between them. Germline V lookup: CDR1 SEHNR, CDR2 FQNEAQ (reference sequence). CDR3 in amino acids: CASSLPYEGRTTDTQYF. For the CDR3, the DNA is TGTGCCAGCAGCTTACCCTACGAGGGCAGAACCACAGATACGCAGTATTTT.

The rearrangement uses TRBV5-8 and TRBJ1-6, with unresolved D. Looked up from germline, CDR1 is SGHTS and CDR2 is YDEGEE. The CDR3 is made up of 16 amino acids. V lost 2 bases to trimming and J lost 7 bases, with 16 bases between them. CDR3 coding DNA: TGTGCCAGCAGCTTATCCGCGGGCCCCGCAAATTCACCCCTCCACTTT. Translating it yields CASSLSAGPANSPLHF.

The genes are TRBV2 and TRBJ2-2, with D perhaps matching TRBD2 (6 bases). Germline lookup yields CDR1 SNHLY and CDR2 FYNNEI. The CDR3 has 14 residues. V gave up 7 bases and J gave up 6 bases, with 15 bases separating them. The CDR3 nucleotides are TGTGCCAGCAAGCGCCTACTAGCATCCGGGGAGCTGTTTTTT. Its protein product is CASKRLLASGELFF.

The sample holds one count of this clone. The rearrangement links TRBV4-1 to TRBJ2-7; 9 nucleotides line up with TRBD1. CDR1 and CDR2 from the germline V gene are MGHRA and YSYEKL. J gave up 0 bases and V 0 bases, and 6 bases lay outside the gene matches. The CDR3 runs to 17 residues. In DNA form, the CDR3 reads TGCGCCAGCAGCCAAGAGGGACAGGGCCCTATCTCCTACGAGCAGTACTTC. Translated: CASSQEGQGPISYEQYF.

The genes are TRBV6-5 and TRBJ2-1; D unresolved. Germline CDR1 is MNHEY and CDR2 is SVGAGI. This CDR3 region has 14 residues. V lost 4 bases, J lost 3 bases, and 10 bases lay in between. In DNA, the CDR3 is TGTGCCAGCAGTTTTTCGGCTAGCTACAATGAGCAGTTCTTC. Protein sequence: CASSFSASYNEQFF.

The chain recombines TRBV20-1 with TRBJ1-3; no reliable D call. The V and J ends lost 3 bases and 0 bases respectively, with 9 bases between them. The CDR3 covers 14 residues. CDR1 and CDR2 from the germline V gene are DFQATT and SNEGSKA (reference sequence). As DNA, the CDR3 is TGCAGTGCTAGTTCTACGGGCTCTGGAAACACCATATATTTT. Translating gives CSASSTGSGNTIYF.

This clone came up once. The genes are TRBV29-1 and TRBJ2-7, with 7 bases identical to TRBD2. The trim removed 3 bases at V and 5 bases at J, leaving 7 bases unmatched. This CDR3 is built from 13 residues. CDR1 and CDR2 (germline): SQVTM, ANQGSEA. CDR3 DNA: TGCAGCGTTGAGTGGCGGGGGAGGGACGAGCAGTACTTC. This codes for CSVEWRGRDEQYF.

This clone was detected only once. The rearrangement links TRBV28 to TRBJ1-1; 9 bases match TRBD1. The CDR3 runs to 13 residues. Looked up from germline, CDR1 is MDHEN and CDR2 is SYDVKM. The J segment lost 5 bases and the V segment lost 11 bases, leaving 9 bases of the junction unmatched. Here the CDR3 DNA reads TGTGCCCTTTCCGGGACAGGGAGAACTGAAGCTTTCTTT. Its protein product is CALSGTGRTEAFF.

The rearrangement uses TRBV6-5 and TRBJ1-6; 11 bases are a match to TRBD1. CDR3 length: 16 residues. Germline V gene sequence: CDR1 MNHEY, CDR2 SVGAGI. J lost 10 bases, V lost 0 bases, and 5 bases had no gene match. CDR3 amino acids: CASSYSGQGVRSPLHF. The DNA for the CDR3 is TGTGCCAGCAGTTACTCGGGACAGGGGGTACGCTCACCCCTCCACTTT.

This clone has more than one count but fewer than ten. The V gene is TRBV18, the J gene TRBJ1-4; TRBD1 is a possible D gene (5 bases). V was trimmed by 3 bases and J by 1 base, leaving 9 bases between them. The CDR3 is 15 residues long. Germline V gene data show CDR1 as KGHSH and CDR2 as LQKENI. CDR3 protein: CASSPATETNEKLFF. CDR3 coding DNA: TGTGCCAGCTCACCCGCGACAGAAACTAATGAAAAACTGTTTTTT.

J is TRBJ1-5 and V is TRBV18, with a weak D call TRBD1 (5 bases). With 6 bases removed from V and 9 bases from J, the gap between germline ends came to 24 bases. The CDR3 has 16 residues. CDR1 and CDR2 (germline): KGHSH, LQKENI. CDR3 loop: CASSPGDFNFGGPQHF. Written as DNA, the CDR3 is TGTGCCAGCTCTCCTGGGGACTTTAACTTCGGAGGGCCCCAGCATTTT.

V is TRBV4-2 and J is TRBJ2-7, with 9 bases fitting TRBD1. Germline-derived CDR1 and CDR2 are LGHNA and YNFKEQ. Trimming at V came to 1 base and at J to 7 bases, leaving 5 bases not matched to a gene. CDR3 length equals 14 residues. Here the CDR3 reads CASSQGPTGGEQYF. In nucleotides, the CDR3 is TGTGCCAGCAGCCAAGGCCCGACAGGGGGGGAGCAGTACTTC.

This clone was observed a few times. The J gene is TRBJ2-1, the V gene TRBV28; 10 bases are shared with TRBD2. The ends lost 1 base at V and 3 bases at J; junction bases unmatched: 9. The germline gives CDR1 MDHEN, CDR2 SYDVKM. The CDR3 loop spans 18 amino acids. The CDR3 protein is CASSLSPFSGRNYNEQFF. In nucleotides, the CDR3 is TGTGCCAGCAGTTTATCCCCATTTAGCGGGAGGAACTACAATGAGCAGTTCTTC.

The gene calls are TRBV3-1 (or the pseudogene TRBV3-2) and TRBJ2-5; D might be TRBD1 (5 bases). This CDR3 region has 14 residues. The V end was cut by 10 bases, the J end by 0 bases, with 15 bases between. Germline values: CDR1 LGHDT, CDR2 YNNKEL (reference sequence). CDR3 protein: CATRQFRNQETQYF. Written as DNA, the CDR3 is TGTGCCACCCGACAGTTTAGGAACCAAGAGACCCAGTACTTC.

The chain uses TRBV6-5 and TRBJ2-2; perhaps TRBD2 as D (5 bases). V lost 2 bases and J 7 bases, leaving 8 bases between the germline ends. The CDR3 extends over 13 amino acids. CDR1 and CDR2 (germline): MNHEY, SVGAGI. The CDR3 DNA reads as TGTGCCAGCAGTTACCCCACTAGCGGGGAGCTGTTTTTT. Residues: CASSYPTSGELFF.

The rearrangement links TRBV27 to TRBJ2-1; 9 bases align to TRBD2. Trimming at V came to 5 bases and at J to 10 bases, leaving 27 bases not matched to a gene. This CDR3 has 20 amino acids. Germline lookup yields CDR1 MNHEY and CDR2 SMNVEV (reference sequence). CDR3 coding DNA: TGTGCCAGCAGTGATAAGGACCCCGGGACTAGCTATTGGTTGGTTTTGGAGCAGTTCTTC. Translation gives CASSDKDPGTSYWLVLEQFF.

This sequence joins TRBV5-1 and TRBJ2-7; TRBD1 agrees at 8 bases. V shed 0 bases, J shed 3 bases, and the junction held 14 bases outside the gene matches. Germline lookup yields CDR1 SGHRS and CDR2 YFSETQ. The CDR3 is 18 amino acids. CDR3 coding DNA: TGCGCCAGCAGCTTGGGGCAGGGGGCTTCTAGGGGATACTACGAGCAGTACTTC. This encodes CASSLGQGASRGYYEQYF.

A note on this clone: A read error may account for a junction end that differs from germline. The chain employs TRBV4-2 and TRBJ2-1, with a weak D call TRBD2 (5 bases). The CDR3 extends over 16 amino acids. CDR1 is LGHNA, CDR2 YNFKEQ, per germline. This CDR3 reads CASRQDPTTSGYQQFF. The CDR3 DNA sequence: TGTGCCAGCAGGCAAGACCCCACAACTAGTGGGTATCAGCAGTTCTTC.

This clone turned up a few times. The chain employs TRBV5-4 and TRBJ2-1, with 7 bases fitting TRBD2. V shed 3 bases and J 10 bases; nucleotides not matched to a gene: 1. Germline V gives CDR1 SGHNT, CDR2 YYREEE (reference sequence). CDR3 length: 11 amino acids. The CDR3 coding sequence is TGTGCCAGCAGCTCTAGCGGAGAGCAGTTCTTC. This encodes CASSSSGEQFF.

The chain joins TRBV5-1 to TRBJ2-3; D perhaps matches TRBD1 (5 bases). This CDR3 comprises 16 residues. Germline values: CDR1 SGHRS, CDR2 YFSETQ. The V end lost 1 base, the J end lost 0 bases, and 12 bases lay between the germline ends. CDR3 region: CASSLRGQTSTDTQYF. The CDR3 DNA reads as TGCGCCAGCAGCTTGAGGGGCCAGACTAGCACAGATACGCAGTATTTT.

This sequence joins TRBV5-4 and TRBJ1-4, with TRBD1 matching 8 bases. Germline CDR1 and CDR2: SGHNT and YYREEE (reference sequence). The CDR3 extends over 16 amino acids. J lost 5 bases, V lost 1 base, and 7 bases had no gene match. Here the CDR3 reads CASSLRQGAKNEKLFF. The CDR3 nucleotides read TGTGCCAGCAGCTTGAGGCAGGGGGCAAAAAATGAAAAACTGTTTTTT.

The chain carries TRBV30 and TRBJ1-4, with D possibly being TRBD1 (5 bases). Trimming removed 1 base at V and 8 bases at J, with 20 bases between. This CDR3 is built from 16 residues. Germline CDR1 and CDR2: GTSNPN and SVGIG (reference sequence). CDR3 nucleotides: TGTGCCTGGAGTGCGCGTGGGGGGTCGGGGTCGGAAAAACTGTTTTTT. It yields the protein CAWSARGGSGSEKLFF.

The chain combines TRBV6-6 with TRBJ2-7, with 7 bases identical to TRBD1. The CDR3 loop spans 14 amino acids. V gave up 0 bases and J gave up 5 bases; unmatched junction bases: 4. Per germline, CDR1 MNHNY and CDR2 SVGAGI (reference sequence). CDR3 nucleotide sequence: TGTGCCAGCAGTTACTCGAAACAGGGGAACGAGCAGTACTTC. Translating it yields CASSYSKQGNEQYF.